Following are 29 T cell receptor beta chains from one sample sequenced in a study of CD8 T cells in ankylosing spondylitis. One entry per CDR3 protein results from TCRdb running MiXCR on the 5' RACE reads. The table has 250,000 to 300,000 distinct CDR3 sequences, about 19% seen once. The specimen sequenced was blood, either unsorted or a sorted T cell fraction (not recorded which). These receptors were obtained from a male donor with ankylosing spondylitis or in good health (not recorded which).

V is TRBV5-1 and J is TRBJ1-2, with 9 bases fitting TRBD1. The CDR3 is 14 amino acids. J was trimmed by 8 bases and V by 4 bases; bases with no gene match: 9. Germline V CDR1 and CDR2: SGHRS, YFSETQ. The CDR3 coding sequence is TGCGCCAGCAGCCTAATCACAGGGGGCGACGGCTACACCTTC. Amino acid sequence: CASSLITGGDGYTF.

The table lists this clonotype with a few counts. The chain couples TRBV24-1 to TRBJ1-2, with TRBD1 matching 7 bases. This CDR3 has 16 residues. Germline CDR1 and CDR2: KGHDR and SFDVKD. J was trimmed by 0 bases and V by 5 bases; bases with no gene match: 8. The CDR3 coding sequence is TGTGCCACCAGTGCCCAAGGGGACAGCTCTAACTATGGCTACACCTTC. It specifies CATSAQGDSSNYGYTF.

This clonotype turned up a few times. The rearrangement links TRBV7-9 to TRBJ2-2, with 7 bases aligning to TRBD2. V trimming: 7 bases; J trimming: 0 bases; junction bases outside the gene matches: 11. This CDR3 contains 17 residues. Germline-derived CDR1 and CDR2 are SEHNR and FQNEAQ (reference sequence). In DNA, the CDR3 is TGTGCCAGCACACGGGGAGCTAGCGGACCGAACACCGGGGAGCTGTTTTTT. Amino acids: CASTRGASGPNTGELFF.

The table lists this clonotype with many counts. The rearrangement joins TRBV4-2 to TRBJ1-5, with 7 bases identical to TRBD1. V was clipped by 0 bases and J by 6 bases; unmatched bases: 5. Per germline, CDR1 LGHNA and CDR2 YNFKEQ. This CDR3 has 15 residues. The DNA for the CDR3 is TGTGCCAGCAGCCAAGAAGGGCAGGGGGGTCAGCCCCAGCATTTT. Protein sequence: CASSQEGQGGQPQHF.

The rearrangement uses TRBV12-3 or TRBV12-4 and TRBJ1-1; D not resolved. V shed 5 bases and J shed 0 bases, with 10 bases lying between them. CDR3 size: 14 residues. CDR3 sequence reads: CASSQTVLNTEAFF. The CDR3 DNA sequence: TGTGCCAGCAGTCAGACCGTATTGAACACTGAAGCTTTCTTT.

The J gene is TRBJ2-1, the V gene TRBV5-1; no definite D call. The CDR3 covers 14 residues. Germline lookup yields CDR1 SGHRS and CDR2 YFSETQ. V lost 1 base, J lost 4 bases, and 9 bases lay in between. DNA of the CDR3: TGCGCCAGCAGCTTGAGTCTGATATACAATGAGCAGTTCTTC. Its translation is CASSLSLIYNEQFF. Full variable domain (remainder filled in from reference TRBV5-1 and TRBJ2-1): KAGVTQTPRYLIKTRGQQVTLSCSPISGHRSVSWYQQTPGQGLQFLFEYFSETQRNKGNFPGRFSGRQFSNSRSEMNVSTLELGDSALYLCASSLSLIYNEQFFGPGTRLTVL.

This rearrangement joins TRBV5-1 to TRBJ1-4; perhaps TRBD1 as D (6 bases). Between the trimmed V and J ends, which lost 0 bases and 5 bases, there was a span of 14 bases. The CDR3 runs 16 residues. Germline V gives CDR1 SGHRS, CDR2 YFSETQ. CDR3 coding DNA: TGCGCCAGCAGCTTGGACCAGGGGTTAAGGAATGAAAAACTGTTTTTT. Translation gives CASSLDQGLRNEKLFF.

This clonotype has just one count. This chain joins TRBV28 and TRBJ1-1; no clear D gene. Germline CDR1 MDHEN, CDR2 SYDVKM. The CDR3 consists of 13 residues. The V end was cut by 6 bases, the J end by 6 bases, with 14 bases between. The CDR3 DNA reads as TGTGCCAGCAGACCCCTAGGCCCTGCTGAAGCTTTCTTT. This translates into CASRPLGPAEAFF.

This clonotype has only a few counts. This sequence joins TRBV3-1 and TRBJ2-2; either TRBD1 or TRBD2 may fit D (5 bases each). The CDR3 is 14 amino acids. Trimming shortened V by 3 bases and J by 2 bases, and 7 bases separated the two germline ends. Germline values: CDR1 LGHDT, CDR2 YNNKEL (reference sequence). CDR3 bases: TGTGCCAGCAGCCAGGGGGTCAACACCGGGGAGCTGTTTTTT. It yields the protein CASSQGVNTGELFF.

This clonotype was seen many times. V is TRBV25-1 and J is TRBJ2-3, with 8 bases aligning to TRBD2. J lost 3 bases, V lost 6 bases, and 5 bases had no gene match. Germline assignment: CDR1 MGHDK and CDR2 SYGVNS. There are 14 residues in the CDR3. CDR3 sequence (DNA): TGTGCCAGCAGCCTTGGACTAGCAACAGATACGCAGTATTTT. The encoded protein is CASSLGLATDTQYF. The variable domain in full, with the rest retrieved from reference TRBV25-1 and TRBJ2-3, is EADIYQTPRYLVIGTGKKITLECSQTMGHDKMYWYQQDPGMELHLIHYSYGVNSTEKGDLSSESTVSRIRTEHFPLTLESARPSHTSQYLCASSLGLATDTQYFGPGTRLTVL.

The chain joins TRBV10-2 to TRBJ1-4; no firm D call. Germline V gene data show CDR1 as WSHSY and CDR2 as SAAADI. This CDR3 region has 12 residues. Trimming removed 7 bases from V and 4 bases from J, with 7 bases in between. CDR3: CASIGLNEKLFF. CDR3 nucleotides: TGCGCCAGCATCGGGCTTAATGAAAAACTGTTTTTT.

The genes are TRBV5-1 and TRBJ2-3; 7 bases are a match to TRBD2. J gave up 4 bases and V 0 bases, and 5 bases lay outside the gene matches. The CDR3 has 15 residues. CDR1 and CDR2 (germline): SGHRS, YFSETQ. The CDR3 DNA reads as TGCGCCAGCAGCTTGGAAGGACTAGGTGCAGATACGCAGTATTTT. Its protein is CASSLEGLGADTQYF.

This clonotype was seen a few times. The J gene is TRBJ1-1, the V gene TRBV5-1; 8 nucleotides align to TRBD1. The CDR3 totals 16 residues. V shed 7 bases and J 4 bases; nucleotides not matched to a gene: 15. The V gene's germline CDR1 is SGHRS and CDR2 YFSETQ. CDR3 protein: CASGSDRVELTTEAFF. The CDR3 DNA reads TGCGCCAGCGGCTCGGACAGGGTCGAGTTAACCACTGAAGCTTTCTTT. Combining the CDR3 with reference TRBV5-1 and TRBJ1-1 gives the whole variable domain KAGVTQTPRYLIKTRGQQVTLSCSPISGHRSVSWYQQTPGQGLQFLFEYFSETQRNKGNFPGRFSGRQFSNSRSEMNVSTLELGDSALYLCASGSDRVELTTEAFFGQGTRLTVV.

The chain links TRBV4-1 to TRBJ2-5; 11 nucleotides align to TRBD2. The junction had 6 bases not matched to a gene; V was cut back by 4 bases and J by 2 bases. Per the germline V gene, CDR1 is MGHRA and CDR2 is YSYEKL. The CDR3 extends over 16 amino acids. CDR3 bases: TGCGCCAGCAGCCGAACTAGCGGGAGCAATCAAGAGACCCAGTACTTC. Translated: CASSRTSGSNQETQYF.

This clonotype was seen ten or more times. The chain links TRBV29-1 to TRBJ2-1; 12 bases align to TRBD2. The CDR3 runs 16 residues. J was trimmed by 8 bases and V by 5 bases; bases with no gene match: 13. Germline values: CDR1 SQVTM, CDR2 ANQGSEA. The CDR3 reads CSVIDWTSGTLDEQFF. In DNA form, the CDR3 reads TGCAGCGTTATCGACTGGACTAGCGGGACTCTGGATGAGCAGTTCTTC.

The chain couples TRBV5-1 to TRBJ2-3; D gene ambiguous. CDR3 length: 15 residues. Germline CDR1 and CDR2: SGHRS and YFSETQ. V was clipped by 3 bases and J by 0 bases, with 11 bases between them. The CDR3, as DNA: TGCGCCAGCAGCTGGAGTAAGCTAAGCACAGATACGCAGTATTTT. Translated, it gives CASSWSKLSTDTQYF. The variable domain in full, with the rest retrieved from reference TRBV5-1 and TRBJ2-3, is KAGVTQTPRYLIKTRGQQVTLSCSPISGHRSVSWYQQTPGQGLQFLFEYFSETQRNKGNFPGRFSGRQFSNSRSEMNVSTLELGDSALYLCASSWSKLSTDTQYFGPGTRLTVL.

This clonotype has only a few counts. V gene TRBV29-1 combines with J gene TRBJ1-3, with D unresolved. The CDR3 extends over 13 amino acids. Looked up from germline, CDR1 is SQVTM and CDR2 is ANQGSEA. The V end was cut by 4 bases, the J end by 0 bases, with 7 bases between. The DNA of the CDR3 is TGCAGCGTTGCGTTGGCCTCTGGAAACACCATATATTTT. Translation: CSVALASGNTIYF.

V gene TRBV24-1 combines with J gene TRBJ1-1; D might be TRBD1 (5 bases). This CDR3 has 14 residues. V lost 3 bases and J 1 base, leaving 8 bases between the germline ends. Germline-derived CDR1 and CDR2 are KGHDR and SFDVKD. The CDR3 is CATSDTGGNTEAFF. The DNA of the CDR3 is TGTGCCACCAGTGATACAGGTGGGAACACTGAAGCTTTCTTT.

The CDR3 is CASSAGLGQPQHF. The CDR3 DNA follows: TGTGCCAGCAGTGCGGGACTGGGTCAGCCCCAGCATTTT. This sequence joins TRBV6-1 and TRBJ1-5, with D possibly being TRBD1 (5 bases). This CDR3 region has 13 residues. The germline V gene has CDR1 MNHNS and CDR2 SASEGT. V lost 4 bases and J lost 6, with 10 bases in between.

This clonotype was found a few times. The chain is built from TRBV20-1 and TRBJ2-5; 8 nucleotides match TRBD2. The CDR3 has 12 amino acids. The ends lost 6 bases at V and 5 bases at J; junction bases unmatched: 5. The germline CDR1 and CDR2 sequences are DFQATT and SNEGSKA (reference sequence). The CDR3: CSAWTSPETQYF. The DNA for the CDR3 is TGCAGTGCGTGGACTAGCCCTGAGACCCAGTACTTC.

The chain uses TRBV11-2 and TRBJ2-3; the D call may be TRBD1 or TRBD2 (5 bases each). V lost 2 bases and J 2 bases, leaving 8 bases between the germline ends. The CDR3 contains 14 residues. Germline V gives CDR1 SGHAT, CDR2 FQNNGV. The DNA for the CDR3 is TGTGCCAGCAGCTTATGGGGGACCACAGATACGCAGTATTTT. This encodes CASSLWGTTDTQYF. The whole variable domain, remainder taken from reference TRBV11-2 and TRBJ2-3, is EAGVAQSPRYKIIEKRQSVAFWCNPISGHATLYWYQQILGQGPKLLIQFQNNGVVDDSQLPKDRFSAERLKGVDSTLKIQPAKLEDSAVYLCASSLWGTTDTQYFGPGTRLTVL.

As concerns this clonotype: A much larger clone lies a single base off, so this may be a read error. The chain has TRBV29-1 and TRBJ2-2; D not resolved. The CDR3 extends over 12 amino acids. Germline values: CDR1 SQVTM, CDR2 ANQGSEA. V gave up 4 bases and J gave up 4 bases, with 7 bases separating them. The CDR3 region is CSVVTATGELFF. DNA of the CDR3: TGCAGCGTTGTGACTGCCACCGGGGAGCTGTTTTTT.

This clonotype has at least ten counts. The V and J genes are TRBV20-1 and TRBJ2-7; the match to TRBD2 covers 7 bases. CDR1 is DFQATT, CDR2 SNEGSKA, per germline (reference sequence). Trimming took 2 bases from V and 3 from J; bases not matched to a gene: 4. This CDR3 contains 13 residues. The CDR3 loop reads CSARTPGGYEQYV. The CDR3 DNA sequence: TGCAGTGCTAGAACCCCGGGGGGCTACGAGCAGTACGTC.

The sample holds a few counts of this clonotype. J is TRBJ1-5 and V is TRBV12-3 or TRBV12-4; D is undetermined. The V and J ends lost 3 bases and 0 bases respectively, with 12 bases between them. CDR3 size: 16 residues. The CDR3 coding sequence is TGTGCCAGCAGTTTCGGCGTCGGCATTAGCAATCAGCCCCAGCATTTT. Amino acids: CASSFGVGISNQPQHF.

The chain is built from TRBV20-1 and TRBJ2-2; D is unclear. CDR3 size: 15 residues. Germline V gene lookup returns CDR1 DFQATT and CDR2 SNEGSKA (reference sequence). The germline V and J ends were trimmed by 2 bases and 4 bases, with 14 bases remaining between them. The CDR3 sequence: CSARNNVGGTGELFF. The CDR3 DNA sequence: TGCAGTGCTAGAAATAACGTCGGCGGCACCGGGGAGCTGTTTTTT.

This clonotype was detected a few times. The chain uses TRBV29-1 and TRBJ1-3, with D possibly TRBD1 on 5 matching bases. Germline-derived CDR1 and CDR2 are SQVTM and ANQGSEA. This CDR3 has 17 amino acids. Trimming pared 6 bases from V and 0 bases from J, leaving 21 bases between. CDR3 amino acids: CSVSVGPQGDSGNTIYF. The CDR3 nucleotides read TGCAGCGTATCGGTGGGACCTCAAGGGGACTCTGGAAACACCATATATTTT.

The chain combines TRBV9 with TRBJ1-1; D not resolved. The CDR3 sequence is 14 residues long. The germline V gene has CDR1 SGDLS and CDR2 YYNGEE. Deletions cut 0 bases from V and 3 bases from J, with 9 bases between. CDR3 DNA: TGTGCCAGCAGCGTAGTCGACACGGACACTGAAGCTTTCTTT. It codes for CASSVVDTDTEAFF. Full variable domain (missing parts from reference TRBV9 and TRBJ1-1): DSGVTQTPKHLITATGQRVTLRCSPRSGDLSVYWYQQSLDQGLQFLIQYYNGEERAKGNILERFSAQQFPDLHSELNLSSLELGDSALYFCASSVVDTDTEAFFGQGTRLTVV.

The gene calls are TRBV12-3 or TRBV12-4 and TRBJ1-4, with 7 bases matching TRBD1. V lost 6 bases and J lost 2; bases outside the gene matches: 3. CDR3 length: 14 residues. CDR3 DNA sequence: TGTGCCAGCAGCGGACAGGCCACTAATGAAAAACTGTTTTTT. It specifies CASSGQATNEKLFF.

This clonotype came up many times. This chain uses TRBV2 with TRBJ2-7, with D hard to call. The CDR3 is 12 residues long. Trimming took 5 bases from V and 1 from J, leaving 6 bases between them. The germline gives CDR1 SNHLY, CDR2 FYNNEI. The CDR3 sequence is CASSPTSYEQYV. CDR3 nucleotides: TGTGCCAGCAGTCCGACATCCTACGAGCAGTACGTC.